The clone carrying this TCR beta chain is a singleton in its sample. Its antigen remains unknown. Some clones are missing from TCRdb's copy, which holds only in-frame ones; the method was immunoSEQ multiplex PCR. There are fewer than 120,000 clones in the sample; about 90% occur only once, and approximately 3.5% lies in the top ten. Germline values: CDR1 SNHLY, CDR2 FYNNEI. The CDR3 consists of 16 residues. Trimming took off 3 bases at V and 0 bases at J, with 9 bases between the two ends. The record originates from a study of T cell responses to AZD1222 COVID-19 vaccine. Study information: Analysis merged second doses at about 4 or about 12 weeks. Points from the study as a whole: Seropositive AZD1222 recipients at baseline numbered only five or six. A rise in Spike-specific TCR breadth and depth followed two AZD1222 doses. Nearly half of unique spike-specific TCRs reportedly avoided B.1.351 and B.1.1.7 mutated regions.

The sample here was peripheral blood, taken on day 0 of AZD1222 vaccination. This rearrangement joins TRBV2 to TRBJ2-6; D is undetermined. The sequence came from an adult in good health. Here the CDR3 DNA reads TGTGCCAGCAGTGAGGTGGGCCCCTCTGGGGCCAACGTCCTGACTTTC. Translated: CASSEVGPSGANVLTF.